These 11 T cell receptor beta chains share one sample of origin, sequenced in a study of OX40 agonist ivuxolimab in advanced cancers. Sequencing was performed with immunoSEQ multiplex PCR; in TCRdb, only in-frame clones are kept and a portion is missing. Here the sample spans around 93,000 clones, more than 75% being singletons. The specimen was CD4+ or CD8+ T cells sorted from blood, collected in a trial of the OX40 agonist ivuxolimab. All receptors come from an adult with an advanced solid tumor such as melanoma, head and neck, liver or kidney cancer.

This chain uses TRBV5-6 with TRBJ2-2; a weak D match, TRBD2 (5 bases). V shed 1 base and J shed 1 base, with 8 bases lying between them. The CDR3 totals 15 residues. Germline CDR1 is SGHDT and CDR2 is YYEEEE. The CDR3 sequence is CASSLPEGNTGELFF. CDR3 DNA sequence: TGTGCCAGCAGCTTGCCTGAGGGGAACACCGGGGAGCTGTTTTTT.

This chain connects TRBV19 to TRBJ2-3; D is undetermined. Germline CDR1 is LNHDA and CDR2 is SQIVND (reference sequence). V was cut by 4 bases and J by 5 bases, with 7 bases left in between. The CDR3 has 12 amino acids. The CDR3 sequence: CASSRTGDTQYF. The CDR3 DNA follows: TGTGCCAGTAGTAGAACGGGAGATACGCAGTATTTT.

On this clone itself: Distinct nucleotide sequences in the sample also encode this CDR3. The rearrangement uses TRBV7-3 and TRBJ1-4; a weak D match, TRBD1 (6 bases). The germline V and J ends were trimmed by 5 bases and 7 bases, with 17 bases remaining between them. The CDR3 runs to 15 residues. Germline CDR1 is SGHTA and CDR2 is FQGTGA. CDR3: CASSPQGGIGEKLFF. DNA for the CDR3: TGTGCCAGCAGCCCCCAAGGGGGGATCGGTGAAAAACTGTTTTTT.

The V call is TRBV6-5, the J call TRBJ2-7; possible D gene TRBD2, 6 bases. Per germline, CDR1 MNHEY and CDR2 SVGAGI. The germline V and J ends were trimmed by 6 bases and 9 bases, with 15 bases remaining between them. The CDR3 length is 12 residues. CDR3 bases: TGTGCCAGCAGGGTGGGAGCGGGCCTGCAGTACTTC. Protein sequence: CASRVGAGLQYF.

This sequence joins TRBV2 and TRBJ1-5; D might be TRBD1 (6 bases). Germline V gene lookup returns CDR1 SNHLY and CDR2 FYNNEI. This CDR3 has 14 residues. V dropped 4 bases and J dropped 4 bases, with 11 bases sitting between them. The CDR3, as DNA: TGTGCCAGCAGTGGGACAGTTGGAAATCAGCCCCAGCATTTT. Translation: CASSGTVGNQPQHF.

To note about this clone: Mismatch with germline at one junction end may stem from a read error. This sequence joins TRBV7-7 and TRBJ2-5, with 10 bases that match TRBD2. This CDR3 is 15 amino acids long. Per germline, CDR1 SSHAT and CDR2 FNYEAQ (reference sequence). The CDR3 nucleotides read TGTGCTAGCAGCGGGGGGGCCGCTTTCCAAGAGACCCAGTACTTC. Translating it yields CASSGGAAFQETQYF.

The chain links TRBV18 to TRBJ1-5; the match to TRBD1 covers 9 bases. The CDR3 extends over 15 amino acids. V lost 3 bases, J lost 3 bases, and 3 bases stayed unmatched. Germline V gene sequence: CDR1 KGHSH, CDR2 LQKENI. The CDR3 region has the DNA TGTGCCAGCTCACCTGACAGGGGGTACAATCAGCCCCAGCATTTT. Translation gives CASSPDRGYNQPQHF.

The chain is built from TRBV27 and TRBJ2-5; TRBD1 is a possible D gene (6 bases). The length of the CDR3 is 15 residues. V was clipped by 4 bases and J by 0 bases, with 12 bases between them. CDR1 is MNHEY and CDR2 is SMNVEV in the germline V gene (reference sequence). CDR3: CASSSGTPYQETQYF. As DNA, the CDR3 is TGTGCCAGCAGTTCCGGGACACCGTACCAAGAGACCCAGTACTTC.

This chain joins TRBV5-5 and TRBJ2-7, with a possible D match to TRBD1 (5 bases). Per germline, CDR1 SGHKS and CDR2 YYEKEE (reference sequence). V was clipped by 3 bases and J by 7 bases, with 14 bases between them. The CDR3 contains 13 residues. CDR3 protein: CASSWEGDGEQYF. Here the CDR3 DNA reads TGTGCCAGCAGCTGGGAAGGGGATGGAGAGCAGTACTTC.

The chain uses TRBV5-1 and TRBJ2-3, with unresolved D. V lost 0 bases and J 2 bases, leaving 13 bases between the germline ends. This CDR3 has 16 residues. The germline gives CDR1 SGHRS, CDR2 YFSETQ. The CDR3 DNA is TGCGCCAGCAGCTTGGTCAGCTCTGACTCCACAGATACGCAGTATTTT. The encoded protein is CASSLVSSDSTDTQYF.

Only one count was recorded for this clone. V usage is TRBV9 and J usage is TRBJ2-1, with TRBD2 matching 11 bases. The CDR3 sequence is 17 residues long. The V gene end was trimmed by 3 bases and the J gene end by 5 bases; junction bases not matched to a gene: 10. CDR1 and CDR2 (germline): SGDLS, YYNGEE. For the CDR3, the DNA is TGTGCCAGCAGCGCGTTAGCGGGGGGGCCATCCCACAATGAGCAGTTCTTC. Translated: CASSALAGGPSHNEQFF.